Below are 20 T cell receptor beta chains sequenced from a single sample in a study of cytomegalovirus exposure and HLA in healthy donors. PCR employed 60 Vbeta and 13 Jbeta primers. TCRdb keeps only in-frame clones here, not all; method: immunoSEQ multiplex PCR. Of more than 80,000 clones in the sample, about four fifths were seen once. Sequenced material: PBMCs. These receptors were obtained from a human donor in good health.

The CDR3 bases are TGCGCCAGCAGTAGGGACAGGGGAAGGTCTGAAGCTTTCTTT. Its protein is CASSRDRGRSEAFF. The chain couples TRBV10-1 to TRBJ1-1, with 10 bases lining up with TRBD1. The V gene's germline CDR1 is WNHNN and CDR2 SYGVQD (reference sequence). With 5 bases clipped from V and 6 bases from J, the junction kept 6 bases outside the gene matches. The CDR3 is 14 residues long.

This clone was found once. The J gene is TRBJ2-5, the V gene TRBV5-6, with D perhaps matching TRBD2 (7 bases). The J call is in doubt because the DNA end fits TRBJ2-7 better. CDR3 length equals 12 residues. Germline assignment: CDR1 SGHDT and CDR2 YYEEEE. The CDR3 nucleotides are TGTGCCAGCAGCTTGAGGGGGGGCGAGCAGTACTTC. As protein: CASSLRGGEQYF.

This clone was counted a few times. The chain carries TRBV5-1 and TRBJ2-7; TRBD1 aligns across 7 bases. Germline values: CDR1 SGHRS, CDR2 YFSETQ. The CDR3 contains 14 residues. V lost 1 base, J lost 3 bases, and 4 bases stayed unmatched. The CDR3 DNA is TGCGCCAGCAGCTTGTTCGGACAGGACTACGAGCAGTACTTC. It specifies CASSLFGQDYEQYF.

The V call is TRBV19, the J call TRBJ1-1, with a possible D match to TRBD1 (5 bases). The V end lost 6 bases, the J end lost 0 bases, and 11 bases lay between the germline ends. Per the germline V gene, CDR1 is LNHDA and CDR2 is SQIVND (reference sequence). This CDR3 is built from 14 residues. The CDR3 sequence: CASSLQGMNTEAFF. The DNA for the CDR3 is TGTGCCAGTAGCTTGCAGGGAATGAACACTGAAGCTTTCTTT.

This clone turned up a few times. The chain links TRBV19 to TRBJ2-2, with D maybe TRBD2 (6 bases). Germline CDR1 is LNHDA and CDR2 is SQIVND (reference sequence). Trimming stripped 7 bases from V and 1 base from J, with 13 bases between. The CDR3 totals 15 residues. As DNA, the CDR3 is TGTGCCAGTACCGGGACTGATTGGAACACCGGGGAGCTGTTTTTT. Translated, it gives CASTGTDWNTGELFF.

This clone came up a few times. The gene calls are TRBV6-1 and TRBJ1-4; 9 positions agree with TRBD1. The CDR3 contains 14 residues. Trimming took 5 bases from V and 10 from J; bases not matched to a gene: 8. CDR1 and CDR2 (germline): MNHNS, SASEGT. The CDR3 DNA reads as TGTGCCAGCAGTCAAGGACAGGGGAGGGGAAAACTGTTTTTT. Amino acid sequence: CASSQGQGRGKLFF.

This chain uses TRBV5-4 with TRBJ2-7, with D possibly TRBD1 on 5 matching bases. Germline CDR1 is SGHNT and CDR2 is YYREEE (reference sequence). CDR3 length equals 15 residues. Trimming removed 0 bases from V and 4 bases from J, with 14 bases in between. DNA for the CDR3: TGTGCCAGCAGCTTGGATGGGCAGGGAAGATACGAGCAGTACTTC. Encoded protein: CASSLDGQGRYEQYF.

This clone appeared a single time. This chain links TRBV19 with TRBJ2-7; tentative D call: TRBD2 (6 bases). The germline V and J ends were trimmed by 7 bases and 2 bases, with 18 bases remaining between them. CDR1 is LNHDA and CDR2 is SQIVND in the germline V gene (reference sequence). CDR3 length: 15 amino acids. CDR3 sequence: CASTSSGTGAYEQYF. The CDR3 coding sequence is TGTGCCAGTACTTCTTCCGGGACGGGAGCCTACGAGCAGTACTTC.

This rearrangement joins TRBV27 to TRBJ1-5; a possible D gene is TRBD1 (6 bases). Deletions cut 5 bases from V and 9 bases from J, with 14 bases between. Germline-derived CDR1 and CDR2 are MNHEY and SMNVEV (reference sequence). The CDR3 is 13 residues long. This CDR3 reads CASSVTGLWPQHF. The CDR3 DNA is TGTGCCAGCAGTGTAACAGGGTTGTGGCCCCAGCATTTT.

The chain uses TRBV6-5 and TRBJ2-7; possibly TRBD1 for D (6 bases). In germline, CDR1 is MNHEY, CDR2 SVGAGI. V was trimmed by 4 bases and J by 5 bases, leaving 21 bases between them. The CDR3 contains 16 residues. The CDR3 loop reads CASSSPSQGGFNEQYF. In DNA, the CDR3 is TGTGCCAGCAGTTCGCCCTCACAGGGTGGGTTTAACGAGCAGTACTTC.

This chain uses TRBV5-4 with TRBJ2-2, with TRBD2 identical over 11 bases. This CDR3 is built from 16 residues. The trim removed 1 base at V and 5 bases at J, leaving 4 bases unmatched. Looked up from germline, CDR1 is SGHNT and CDR2 is YYREEE (reference sequence). The CDR3 region has the DNA TGTGCCAGCAGCTTGTTAGCGGGGGGGCTAACCGGGGAGCTGTTTTTT. Protein sequence: CASSLLAGGLTGELFF.

Only one count was recorded for this clone. The chain carries TRBV10-3 and TRBJ2-1, with TRBD1 matching over 9 bases. From germline, CDR1 is ENHRY and CDR2 SYGVKD. J lost 4 bases, V lost 6 bases, and 7 bases had no gene match. The CDR3 totals 15 residues. The CDR3 region has the DNA TGTGCCATCAGCGACCGGGACAGGGAGTACAATGAGCAGTTCTTC. The encoded protein is CAISDRDREYNEQFF.

This clone is a singleton in its sample. The chain combines TRBV19 with TRBJ1-2, with a weak D call TRBD1 (6 bases). V lost 6 bases and J 0 bases, leaving 14 bases between the germline ends. Germline assignment: CDR1 LNHDA and CDR2 SQIVND (reference sequence). The CDR3 length is 15 residues. CDR3 sequence reads: CASRDSPGTNYGYTF. The CDR3 DNA follows: TGTGCCAGTAGGGACAGTCCCGGAACTAACTATGGCTACACCTTC.

This clone has a handful of counts. The gene calls are TRBV25-1 and TRBJ1-2; 7 bases map to TRBD1. The trim removed 7 bases at V and 6 bases at J, leaving 8 bases unmatched. The length of the CDR3 is 13 residues. Germline V gene data show CDR1 as MGHDK and CDR2 as SYGVNS. This CDR3 reads CASTQVGGNGYTF. In DNA, the CDR3 is TGTGCCAGCACCCAGGTAGGGGGCAATGGCTACACCTTC.

This chain joins TRBV29-1 and TRBJ1-1; D remains ambiguous. Germline V lookup: CDR1 SQVTM, CDR2 ANQGSEA. This CDR3 contains 10 residues. The CDR3 DNA reads TGCAGTATTATGAACACTGAAGCTTTCTTT. This sequence encodes CSIMNTEAFF.

The chain's CDR3 is CASRLVRVGYEQYF. CDR3 sequence (DNA): TGTGCCAGCAGATTGGTGCGGGTGGGTTACGAGCAGTACTTC. The J gene is TRBJ2-7, the V gene TRBV27, with a weak D call TRBD2 (5 bases). The CDR3 totals 14 residues. The germline CDR1 and CDR2 sequences are MNHEY and SMNVEV (reference sequence). Trimming left V 6 bases short and J 4 bases short, with 16 bases between.

This clone has only a few counts. This chain joins TRBV27 and TRBJ1-4; the D is unclear. V was shortened by 3 bases and J by 10 bases, with 15 bases between the two germline ends. This CDR3 comprises 14 residues. Germline assignment: CDR1 MNHEY and CDR2 SMNVEV (reference sequence). The CDR3 loop is CASSLLQVPGKLFF. The CDR3 coding sequence is TGTGCCAGCAGTTTGTTGCAGGTTCCTGGAAAACTGTTTTTT.

The CDR3 region is CASSPSGDTQYF. CDR3 nucleotide sequence: TGTGCCAGCTCACCCTCGGGAGATACGCAGTATTTT. The chain uses TRBV18 and TRBJ2-3; D is undetermined. Per the germline V gene, CDR1 is KGHSH and CDR2 is LQKENI. The germline V and J ends were trimmed by 3 bases and 5 bases, with 6 bases remaining between them. This CDR3 has 12 amino acids.

This rearrangement joins TRBV7-2 to TRBJ1-3, with TRBD1 as a possible D gene (5 bases). The CDR3 runs to 15 residues. The V and J ends lost 1 base and 2 bases respectively, with 9 bases between them. CDR1 is SGHTA, CDR2 FQGNSA, per germline. CDR3 DNA sequence: TGTGCCAGCAGCTTAGGCAGGGTGGCTGGAAACACCATATATTTT. Amino acids: CASSLGRVAGNTIYF.

This clone appeared a few times. V usage is TRBV11-2 and J usage is TRBJ2-5; 8 bases line up with TRBD2. Germline V gene lookup returns CDR1 SGHAT and CDR2 FQNNGV. The length of the CDR3 is 16 residues. J gave up 4 bases and V 3 bases, and 10 bases lay outside the gene matches. CDR3 nucleotides: TGTGCCAGCAGCTTCCTGTCGGGGGGGCAGGGAGAGACCCAGTACTTC. Encoded protein: CASSFLSGGQGETQYF.